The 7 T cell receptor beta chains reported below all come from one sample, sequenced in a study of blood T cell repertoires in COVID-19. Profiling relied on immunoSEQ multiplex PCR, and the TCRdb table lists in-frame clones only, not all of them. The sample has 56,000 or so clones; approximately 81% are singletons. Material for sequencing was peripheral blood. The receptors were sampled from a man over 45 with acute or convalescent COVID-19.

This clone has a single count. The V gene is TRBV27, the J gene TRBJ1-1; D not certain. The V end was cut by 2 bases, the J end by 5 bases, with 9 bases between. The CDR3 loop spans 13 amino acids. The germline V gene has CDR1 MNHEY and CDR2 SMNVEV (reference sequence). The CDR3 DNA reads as TGTGCCAGCAGTTTAACGGGAGCAACTGAAGCTTTCTTT. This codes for CASSLTGATEAFF.

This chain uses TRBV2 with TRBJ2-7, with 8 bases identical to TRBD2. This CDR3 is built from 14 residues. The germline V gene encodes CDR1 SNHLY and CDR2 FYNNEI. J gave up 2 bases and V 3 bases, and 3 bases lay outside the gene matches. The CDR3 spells CASSDAGGPYEQYF. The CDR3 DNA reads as TGTGCCAGCAGTGACGCGGGAGGACCCTACGAGCAGTACTTC.

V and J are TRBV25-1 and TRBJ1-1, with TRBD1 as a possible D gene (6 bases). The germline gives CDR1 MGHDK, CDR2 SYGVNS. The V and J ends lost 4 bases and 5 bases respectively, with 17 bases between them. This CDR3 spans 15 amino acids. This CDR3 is CASSASVGGGTEAFF. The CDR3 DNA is TGTGCCAGCAGTGCTTCAGTAGGGGGGGGAACTGAAGCTTTCTTT. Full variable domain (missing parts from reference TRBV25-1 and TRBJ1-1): EADIYQTPRYLVIGTGKKITLECSQTMGHDKMYWYQQDPGMELHLIHYSYGVNSTEKGDLSSESTVSRIRTEHFPLTLESARPSHTSQYLCASSASVGGGTEAFFGQGTRLTVV.

The CDR3 protein is CASSEYDSSSGNTIYF. The CDR3 DNA follows: TGTGCCAGCAGTGAATATGACAGTAGCTCTGGAAACACCATATATTTT. The chain is built from TRBV25-1 and TRBJ1-3; a weak D match, TRBD1 (5 bases). V was shortened by 0 bases and J by 0 bases, with 9 bases between the two germline ends. Germline CDR1 is MGHDK and CDR2 is SYGVNS. The CDR3 is made up of 16 amino acids.

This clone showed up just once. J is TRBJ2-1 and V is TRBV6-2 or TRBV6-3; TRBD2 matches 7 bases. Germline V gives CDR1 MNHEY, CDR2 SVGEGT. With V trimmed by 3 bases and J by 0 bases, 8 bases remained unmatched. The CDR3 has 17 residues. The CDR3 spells CASSYRATSLSYNEQFF. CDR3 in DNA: TGTGCCAGCAGTTATCGGGCGACTAGCCTCTCCTACAATGAGCAGTTCTTC.

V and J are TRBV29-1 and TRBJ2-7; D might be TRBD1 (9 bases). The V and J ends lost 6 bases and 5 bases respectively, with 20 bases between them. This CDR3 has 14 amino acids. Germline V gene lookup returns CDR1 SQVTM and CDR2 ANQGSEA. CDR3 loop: CSVGGGQGPNEQYF. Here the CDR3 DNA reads TGCAGCGTCGGGGGGGGACAGGGTCCCAACGAGCAGTACTTC.

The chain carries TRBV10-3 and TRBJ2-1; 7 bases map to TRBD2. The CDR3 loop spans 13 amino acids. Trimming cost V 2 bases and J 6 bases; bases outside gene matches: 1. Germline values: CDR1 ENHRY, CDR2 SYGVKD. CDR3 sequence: CAISEIAGNEQFF. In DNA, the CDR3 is TGTGCCATCAGTGAGATAGCGGGCAATGAGCAGTTCTTC.